The rows below give T cell receptor beta chains drawn from one sample of a study of T cell responses to AZD1222 COVID-19 vaccine. Profiled with immunoSEQ multiplex PCR; TCRdb holds only in-frame clones, not every one. The table includes approximately 82,000 clones, 70% to 90% detected once. The source material was peripheral blood, sampled on day 0 of AZD1222 vaccination. Source of these receptors: an adult in good health. The CDR3 runs from the conserved cysteine through the conserved F or W. The order of the fields is V gene, clone size, J gene, D gene, CDR3 protein, CDR3 DNA. The D gene is left open where the match is weak. The size field is filled for only some rows; it gives once, few, many or a size class.

V: TRBV19
size: NA
J: TRBJ2-4
D: TRBD2
CDR3: CASSVGLAGGGLAKNIQYF
DNA: TGTGCCAGTAGTGTCGGACTAGCGGGGGGCGGGTTAGCCAAAAACATTCAGTACTTC

V: TRBV11-1
size: few
J: TRBJ1-1
D: NA
CDR3: CASSFVGGDTEAFF
DNA: TGTGCCAGCAGCTTCGTGGGGGGAGACACTGAAGCTTTCTTT

V: TRBV4-1
size: NA
J: TRBJ2-1
D: TRBD2
CDR3: CASSQDGFRLAGGNEQFF
DNA: TGCGCCAGCAGCCAAGACGGCTTTCGACTAGCGGGGGGCAATGAGCAGTTCTTC

V: TRBV7-2
size: NA
J: TRBJ2-7
D: TRBD1
CDR3: CASSSRQGSYEQYF
DNA: TGTGCCAGCAGCTCACGACAGGGGTCCTACGAGCAGTACTTC

V: TRBV7-8
size: NA
J: TRBJ2-2
D: TRBD2
CDR3: CASSKLGTSARRELFF
DNA: TGTGCCAGCAGCAAGTTGGGGACTAGTGCTCGCCGGGAGCTGTTTTTT

V: TRBV7-9
size: NA
J: TRBJ2-1
D: NA
CDR3: CASSLLWGNSYNEQFF
DNA: TGTGCCAGCAGCTTATTGTGGGGGAACTCCTACAATGAGCAGTTCTTC

V: TRBV5-1
size: NA
J: TRBJ1-6
D: NA
CDR3: CASSLGGGAPSISPLHF
DNA: TGCGCCAGCAGCTTGGGAGGTGGGGCCCCCTCCATTTCACCCCTCCACTTT

V: TRBV28
size: NA
J: TRBJ1-6
D: TRBD1
CDR3: CASSVSGQGNSPLHF
DNA: TGTGCCAGCAGCGTCTCCGGACAGGGTAATTCACCCCTCCACTTT

V: TRBV10-2
size: NA
J: TRBJ1-5
D: NA
CDR3: CASRTDPSGQPQHF
DNA: TGCGCCAGCAGAACCGACCCCTCGGGCCAGCCCCAGCATTTT

V: TRBV15
size: NA
J: TRBJ1-1
D: NA
CDR3: CATSRDQGRGEAFF
DNA: TGTGCCACCAGCAGAGACCAGGGTAGGGGTGAAGCTTTCTTT

V: TRBV5-1
size: NA
J: TRBJ2-7
D: TRBD1
CDR3: CASSSDRLEQYF
DNA: TGCGCCAGCAGCTCGGACAGGCTCGAGCAGTACTTC

V: TRBV27
size: NA
J: TRBJ2-3
D: NA
CDR3: CASSLGQPFDTQYF
DNA: TGTGCCAGCAGTTTAGGGCAGCCATTTGATACGCAGTATTTT

V: TRBV7-3
size: NA
J: TRBJ1-2
D: TRBD1
CDR3: CASSLTTGGLGYTF
DNA: TGTGCCAGCAGCTTAACTACAGGGGGGTTAGGCTACACCTTC

V: TRBV7-2
size: NA
J: TRBJ1-5
D: NA
CDR3: CASSQGSSSQPQHF
DNA: TGTGCCAGCAGCCAAGGATCCTCCAGTCAGCCCCAGCATTTT

V: TRBV27
size: once
J: TRBJ2-1
D: TRBD2
CDR3: CASRHGLAGGQRQFF
DNA: TGTGCCAGCCGACACGGACTAGCGGGGGGGCAAAGGCAGTTCTTC

V: TRBV3-1/TRBV3-2
size: NA
J: TRBJ1-5
D: NA
CDR3: CASSQNWGVTQPQHF
DNA: TGTGCCAGCAGCCAAAACTGGGGGGTAACTCAGCCCCAGCATTTT

V: TRBV28
size: once
J: TRBJ1-5
D: NA
CDR3: CASSFGAAGNQPQHF
DNA: TGTGCCAGCAGTTTTGGGGCAGCAGGCAATCAGCCCCAGCATTTT

V: TRBV9
size: NA
J: TRBJ1-5
D: NA
CDR3: CASSVLTGGNQPQHF
DNA: TGTGCCAGCAGCGTTTTGACGGGGGGGAATCAGCCCCAGCATTTT

V: TRBV19
size: NA
J: TRBJ2-1
D: TRBD2
CDR3: CASSSLTSQTFNEQFF
DNA: TGTGCCAGTAGCTCCTTGACTAGCCAGACTTTCAATGAGCAGTTCTTC

V: TRBV7-2
size: NA
J: TRBJ2-3
D: NA
CDR3: CASSLWSTGPDTQYF
DNA: TGTGCCAGCAGCTTATGGTCTACAGGCCCAGATACGCAGTATTTT

V: TRBV27
size: NA
J: TRBJ2-7
D: NA
CDR3: CARAPGRVGSYEQYF
DNA: TGTGCCCGCGCACCTGGCAGGGTGGGCAGTTACGAGCAGTACTTC

V: TRBV2
size: NA
J: TRBJ2-1
D: TRBD1
CDR3: CASSGRDRPYNEQFF
DNA: TGTGCCAGCAGTGGCCGGGACAGGCCCTACAATGAGCAGTTCTTC

V: TRBV4-3
size: NA
J: TRBJ1-2
D: NA
CDR3: CASSQDVVFGPNYGYTF
DNA: TGCGCCAGCAGCCAAGATGTTGTGTTTGGCCCTAACTATGGCTACACCTTC

V: TRBV15
size: NA
J: TRBJ2-1
D: NA
CDR3: CATSRDGRAGEQFF
DNA: TGTGCCACCAGCAGAGATGGGCGTGCGGGGGAGCAGTTCTTC